The 30 T cell receptor beta chains below all came from one sample that was sequenced in a study of neurological immune-mediated disorders. MiXCR, run by TCRdb on the 5' RACE reads, gives a single entry per CDR3 protein. Here the sample spans about 74,000 distinct CDR3 sequences, around 5% being singletons. The specimen sequenced was PBMCs. These receptor sequences come from a man younger than 35 with multiple sclerosis.

As to this clonotype: A much more abundant neighbour one base away suggests this may be a read error. The V call is TRBV4-2, the J call TRBJ2-5, with D possibly TRBD2 on 5 matching bases. The CDR3 is 14 residues long. Germline V gene sequence: CDR1 LGHNA, CDR2 YNFKEQ. Trimming took off 6 bases at V and 5 bases at J, with 16 bases between the two ends. CDR3 sequence reads: CASSPGKGAETQYF. CDR3 bases: TGTGCCAGCAGTCCGGGAAAGGGTGCCGAGACCCAGTACTTC.

This clonotype has at least ten counts. The chain is built from TRBV27 and TRBJ1-2; no firm D call. CDR1 and CDR2 from the germline V gene are MNHEY and SMNVEV (reference sequence). The ends were cut back, 1 base at V and 8 bases at J, with 2 bases in the middle. This CDR3 region has 10 residues. CDR3 DNA sequence: TGTGCCAGCAGTTTATGGGGCTACACCTTC. Its translation is CASSLWGYTF.

This clonotype appeared many times. One end of the junction fails to match germline, which may point to a read error. The chain is built from TRBV7-9 and TRBJ1-5, with 11 bases identical to TRBD1. Germline V lookup: CDR1 SEHNR, CDR2 FQNEAQ (reference sequence). The CDR3 covers 14 residues. The CDR3 sequence: CASSPGTGGRPQNF. CDR3 DNA: TGTGCCAGCAGCCCCGGGACAGGGGGTAGGCCCCAGAATTTT.

This clonotype has ten or more counts. J is TRBJ2-7 and V is TRBV12-3 or TRBV12-4; D ambiguous. There are 14 residues in the CDR3. Between the trimmed V and J ends, which lost 6 bases and 0 bases, there was a span of 12 bases. The CDR3 DNA is TGTGCCAGCAGCCGACTCCGAAGCTCCTACGAGCAGTACTTC. This translates into CASSRLRSSYEQYF.

This clonotype was seen at least ten times. The chain recombines TRBV20-1 with TRBJ2-2; 9 bases are shared with TRBD1. Germline V gives CDR1 DFQATT, CDR2 SNEGSKA (reference sequence). This CDR3 comprises 14 residues. V gave up 2 bases and J gave up 6 bases; unmatched junction bases: 4. The CDR3 is CSARSGQGAGELFF. For the CDR3, the DNA is TGCAGTGCTAGATCGGGACAGGGAGCCGGGGAGCTGTTTTTT.

J is TRBJ2-7 and V is TRBV6-2 or TRBV6-3; D possibly matches TRBD1 or TRBD2 (6 bases each). Germline values: CDR1 MNHEY, CDR2 SVGEGT. The germline V and J ends were trimmed by 2 bases and 2 bases, with 10 bases remaining between them. The CDR3 is made up of 14 amino acids. The CDR3 DNA follows: TGTGCCAGCAGTTACCCGGGGGCTCCCTACGAGCAGTACTTC. It codes for CASSYPGAPYEQYF.

This clonotype was seen at least ten times. The rearrangement uses TRBV10-3 and TRBJ1-6, with D possibly matching TRBD1 (6 bases). This CDR3 is 14 amino acids long. Germline V gives CDR1 ENHRY, CDR2 SYGVKD. V gave up 7 bases and J gave up 5 bases, with 12 bases separating them. CDR3 nucleotides: TGTGCCATCACCGGGACAAGTCATAATTCACCCCTCCACTTT. As protein: CAITGTSHNSPLHF.

At least ten counts were recorded for this clonotype. This chain uses TRBV29-1 with TRBJ1-2; a weak D match, TRBD1 (5 bases). Per the germline V gene, CDR1 is SQVTM and CDR2 is ANQGSEA. Trimming left V 0 bases short and J 7 bases short, with 9 bases between. The CDR3 extends over 12 amino acids. CDR3 sequence: CSVEDRVGGYTF. In DNA form, the CDR3 reads TGCAGCGTTGAAGACAGGGTCGGTGGCTACACCTTC.

In its sample, this clonotype was seen many times. The chain joins TRBV20-1 to TRBJ2-3; D call uncertain. CDR3 length: 16 residues. V was pared by 6 bases and J by 1 base, with 20 bases between. Per germline, CDR1 DFQATT and CDR2 SNEGSKA (reference sequence). The CDR3 DNA reads TGCAGTGCCAGTCCCCCTTTACTCGCGGGCACAGATACGCAGTATTTT. Protein sequence: CSASPPLLAGTDTQYF.

At least ten counts were recorded for this clonotype. The V gene is TRBV5-1, the J gene TRBJ2-3, with a possible D match to TRBD2 (6 bases). The CDR3 loop spans 16 amino acids. Germline V gene lookup returns CDR1 SGHRS and CDR2 YFSETQ. V lost 2 bases to trimming and J lost 1 base, with 14 bases between them. The CDR3 DNA reads as TGCGCCAGCAGCTTACGTACCGGGGGTGGCACAGATACGCAGTATTTT. Its translation: CASSLRTGGGTDTQYF.

This clonotype came up many times. In nucleotides, the CDR3 is TGTGCCACCGGTCGGCCCAGCCCTAACTATGGCTACACCTTC. Its translation: CATGRPSPNYGYTF. V is TRBV15 and J is TRBJ1-2; D is unclear. V gave up 8 bases and J gave up 0 bases, with 13 bases separating them. The germline CDR1 and CDR2 sequences are LNHNV and YYDKDF (reference sequence). This CDR3 contains 14 residues.

This clonotype was seen at least ten times. The chain joins TRBV5-1 to TRBJ2-7; 7 bases are a match to TRBD2. Germline-derived CDR1 and CDR2 are SGHRS and YFSETQ. The CDR3 contains 14 residues. J lost 0 bases, V lost 4 bases, and 4 bases had no gene match. The CDR3 loop reads CASSPRTSSYEQYF. In DNA, the CDR3 is TGCGCCAGCAGCCCTCGGACTAGCTCCTACGAGCAGTACTTC.

At least ten counts were recorded for this clonotype. The gene calls are TRBV20-1 and TRBJ1-5, with D possibly being TRBD1 (5 bases). CDR1 is DFQATT, CDR2 SNEGSKA, per germline (reference sequence). The ends were cut back, 3 bases at V and 7 bases at J, with 10 bases in the middle. The CDR3 spans 12 residues. CDR3 in DNA: TGCAGTGCTAGCCGACAGAACCAGCCCCAGCATTTT. Encoded protein: CSASRQNQPQHF.

This clonotype was picked up many times. The chain employs TRBV6-1 and TRBJ1-5, with 8 bases identical to TRBD1. This CDR3 spans 15 amino acids. V shed 5 bases and J 6 bases; nucleotides not matched to a gene: 9. Germline V gene sequence: CDR1 MNHNS, CDR2 SASEGT. The chain's CDR3 is CASSRGQAVGQPQHF. CDR3 in DNA: TGTGCCAGCAGTAGGGGACAGGCGGTAGGTCAGCCCCAGCATTTT.

This clonotype was counted ten times or more. The chain carries TRBV12-3 or TRBV12-4 and TRBJ1-2; D is possibly TRBD1 (5 bases). The ends were cut back, 6 bases at V and 1 base at J, with 9 bases in the middle. The CDR3 totals 13 residues. CDR3 nucleotides: TGTGCCAGCAGCGCGACAGATAACTATGGCTACACCTTC. Translating gives CASSATDNYGYTF.

This clonotype was observed many times. The chain has TRBV7-9 and TRBJ2-2, with 7 bases matching TRBD2. The CDR3 loop spans 15 amino acids. Trimming took 5 bases from V and 1 from J; bases not matched to a gene: 4. Germline-derived CDR1 and CDR2 are SEHNR and FQNEAQ (reference sequence). In DNA form, the CDR3 reads TGTGCCAGCAGCGACGGACTAGTGAACACCGGGGAGCTGTTTTTT. This sequence encodes CASSDGLVNTGELFF.

This clonotype was picked up many times. V is TRBV18 and J is TRBJ1-2; D not resolved. The V end was cut by 3 bases, the J end by 2 bases, with 19 bases between. The germline gives CDR1 KGHSH, CDR2 LQKENI. This CDR3 is built from 17 residues. The CDR3 region is CASSPLGPSAINYGYTF. The CDR3 coding sequence is TGTGCCAGCTCACCCCTAGGACCCTCGGCGATCAACTATGGCTACACCTTC.

In its sample, this clonotype was seen many times. The V gene is TRBV12-3 or TRBV12-4, the J gene TRBJ2-1; D might be TRBD2 (6 bases). V gave up 2 bases and J gave up 4 bases, with 9 bases separating them. The CDR3 sequence is 14 residues long. The CDR3 nucleotides read TGTGCCAGCAGTTTAATGGGAGGATACAATGAGCAGTTCTTC. Translation: CASSLMGGYNEQFF.

This clonotype was recorded at least ten times. V and J are TRBV11-2 and TRBJ2-7, with a tentative D call TRBD2 (5 bases). CDR3 length: 14 amino acids. V gave up 1 base and J gave up 3 bases, with 10 bases separating them. The germline gives CDR1 SGHAT, CDR2 FQNNGV. The CDR3 region has the DNA TGTGCCAGCAGCTTAGGAGTCGGAGGCTACGAGCAGTACTTC. Protein: CASSLGVGGYEQYF.

This clonotype was counted between two and nine times. The rearrangement joins TRBV7-8 to TRBJ1-1, with TRBD1 matching over 8 bases. CDR1 and CDR2 from the germline V gene are SGHVS and FQNEAQ. V shed 1 base and J 6 bases; nucleotides not matched to a gene: 13. This CDR3 is built from 17 residues. CDR3 bases: TGTGCCAGCAGCTTAGGTCGATCGGGCAGGGGGCGGGCTGAAGCTTTCTTT. This gives the protein CASSLGRSGRGRAEAFF.

This clonotype has a count of ten or more. The rearrangement joins TRBV29-1 to TRBJ2-1; TRBD1 matches 9 bases. CDR1 and CDR2 (germline): SQVTM, ANQGSEA. Germline trimming cut 6 bases from V and 8 bases from J; bases unmatched to any gene: 11. CDR3 length equals 14 residues. The CDR3 spells CSVPGQGFSYEQFF. In DNA, the CDR3 is TGCAGCGTCCCCGGACAGGGGTTCTCCTATGAGCAGTTCTTC.

Only a few counts were recorded for this clonotype. A read error may explain this, as a much larger clone is one base away. The J gene is TRBJ1-1, the V gene TRBV7-9; 9 bases agree with TRBD1. Germline CDR1 is SEHNR and CDR2 is FQNEAQ (reference sequence). This CDR3 contains 13 residues. The ends lost 10 bases at V and 1 base at J; junction bases unmatched: 4. CDR3 sequence (DNA): TGTGCCACTGACAGGGGGACGAACACTGAAGCTTTCTTT. Translating it yields CATDRGTNTEAFF.

This clonotype was found many times. This rearrangement joins TRBV20-1 to TRBJ2-1; tentative D call: TRBD1 (6 bases). The germline V gene encodes CDR1 DFQATT and CDR2 SNEGSKA (reference sequence). This CDR3 contains 12 residues. V was clipped by 7 bases and J by 7 bases, with 14 bases between them. This CDR3 reads CSGLAGVNEQFF. CDR3 coding DNA: TGCAGTGGACTCGCAGGGGTGAATGAGCAGTTCTTC.

The table lists this clonotype with many counts. CDR3 DNA sequence: TGTGCCAGCACCCCCATCACCGGGGGCGGGGAGCTGTTTTTT. Translating gives CASTPITGGGELFF. The gene calls are TRBV11-2 and TRBJ2-2; weak D call: TRBD2 (6 bases). Germline V gene lookup returns CDR1 SGHAT and CDR2 FQNNGV. The CDR3 is 14 amino acids. V lost 7 bases and J lost 7, with 16 bases in between.

This clonotype was seen many times. The V and J genes are TRBV5-1 and TRBJ1-4, with D unclear. Trimming took 0 bases from V and 7 from J, leaving 10 bases between them. The germline V gene encodes CDR1 SGHRS and CDR2 YFSETQ. This CDR3 spans 14 amino acids. The CDR3 nucleotides are TGCGCCAGCAGCTTGGGGCAGTCGGGTGAAAAACTGTTTTTT. It codes for CASSLGQSGEKLFF.

This clonotype showed up many times. The CDR3, as DNA: TGTGCCTCCGGGACTAGGGGCTACGAGCAGTACTTC. The encoded protein is CASGTRGYEQYF. The chain has TRBV6-2 or TRBV6-3 and TRBJ2-7; 8 positions agree with TRBD2. V lost 11 bases and J lost 3; bases outside the gene matches: 6. This CDR3 spans 12 amino acids. Looked up from germline, CDR1 is MNHEY and CDR2 is SVGEGT.

This clonotype was picked up many times. This chain links TRBV3-1 with TRBJ1-1; D is unresolved. Germline V gene sequence: CDR1 LGHDT, CDR2 YNNKEL (reference sequence). The length of the CDR3 is 13 residues. V lost 3 bases to trimming and J lost 1 base, with 6 bases between them. The CDR3 reads CASSQWGNTEAFF. For the CDR3, the DNA is TGTGCCAGCAGCCAGTGGGGGAACACTGAAGCTTTCTTT.

This clonotype appeared many times. The V call is TRBV7-6, the J call TRBJ1-1; possible D gene TRBD1, 5 bases. The CDR3 totals 14 residues. Trimming removed 5 bases from V and 7 bases from J, with 17 bases in between. The germline gives CDR1 SGHVS, CDR2 FNYEAQ. The CDR3 coding sequence is TGTGCCAGCAGCCCAAGCCACACAGGCGTTGAAGCTTTCTTT. This sequence encodes CASSPSHTGVEAFF. The full variable domain, its missing parts supplied by reference TRBV7-6 and TRBJ1-1, is GAGVSQSPRYKVTKRGQDVALRCDPISGHVSLYWYRQALGQGPEFLTYFNYEAQQDKSGLPNDRFSAERPEGSISTLTIQRTEQRDSAMYRCASSPSHTGVEAFFGQGTRLTVV.

At least ten counts were recorded for this clonotype. The rearrangement joins TRBV12-3 or TRBV12-4 to TRBJ2-1; no clear D. V was trimmed by 3 bases and J by 0 bases, leaving 6 bases between them. CDR3 length: 14 amino acids. CDR3 protein: CASSFSSSYNEQFF. In DNA form, the CDR3 reads TGTGCCAGCAGTTTTAGTAGCTCCTACAATGAGCAGTTCTTC.

This clonotype was detected ten times or more. This chain connects TRBV5-1 to TRBJ1-6; 9 positions match TRBD1. J lost 9 bases, V lost 4 bases, and 8 bases had no gene match. CDR1 is SGHRS, CDR2 YFSETQ, per germline. The CDR3 sequence is 15 residues long. The CDR3 sequence is CASSAGQGNSSPLHF. The CDR3 nucleotides are TGCGCCAGCAGCGCGGGACAGGGAAATAGTTCACCCCTCCACTTT.